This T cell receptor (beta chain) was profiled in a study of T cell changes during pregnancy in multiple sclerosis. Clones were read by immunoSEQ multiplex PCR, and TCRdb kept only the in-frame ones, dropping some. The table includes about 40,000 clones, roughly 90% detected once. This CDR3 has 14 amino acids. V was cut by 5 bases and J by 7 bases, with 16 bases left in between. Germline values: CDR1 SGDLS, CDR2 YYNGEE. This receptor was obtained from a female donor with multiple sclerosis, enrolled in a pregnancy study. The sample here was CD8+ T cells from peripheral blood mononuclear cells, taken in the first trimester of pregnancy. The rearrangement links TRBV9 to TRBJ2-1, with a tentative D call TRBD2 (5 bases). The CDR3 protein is CASSSRRGDNEQFF. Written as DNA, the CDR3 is TGTGCCAGCAGTTCTCGACGGGGAGATAATGAGCAGTTCTTC.